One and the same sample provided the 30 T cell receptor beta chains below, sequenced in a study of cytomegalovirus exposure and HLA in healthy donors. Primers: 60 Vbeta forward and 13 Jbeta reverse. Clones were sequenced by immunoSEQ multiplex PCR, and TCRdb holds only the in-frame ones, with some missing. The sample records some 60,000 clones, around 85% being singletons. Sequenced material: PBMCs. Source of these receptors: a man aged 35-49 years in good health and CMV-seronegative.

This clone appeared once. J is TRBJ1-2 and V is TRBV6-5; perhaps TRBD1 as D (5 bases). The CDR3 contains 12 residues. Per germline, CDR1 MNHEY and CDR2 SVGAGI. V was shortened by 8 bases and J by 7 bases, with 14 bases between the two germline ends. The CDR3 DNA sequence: TGTGCCAGCTTCGCTCCGGGGGGTGGCTACACCTTC. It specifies CASFAPGGGYTF.

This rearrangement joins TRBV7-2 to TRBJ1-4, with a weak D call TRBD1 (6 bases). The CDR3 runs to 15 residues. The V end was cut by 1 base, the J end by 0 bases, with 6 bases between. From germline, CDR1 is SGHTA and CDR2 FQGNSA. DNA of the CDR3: TGTGCCAGCAGCTTAGACAGGGCAACTAATGAAAAACTGTTTTTT. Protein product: CASSLDRATNEKLFF.

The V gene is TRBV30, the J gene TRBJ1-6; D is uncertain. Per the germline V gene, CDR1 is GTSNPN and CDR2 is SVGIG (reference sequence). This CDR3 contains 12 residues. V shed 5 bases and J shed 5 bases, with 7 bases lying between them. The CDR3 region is CAWSTDNSPLHF. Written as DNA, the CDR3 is TGTGCCTGGTCAACGGATAATTCACCCCTCCACTTT.

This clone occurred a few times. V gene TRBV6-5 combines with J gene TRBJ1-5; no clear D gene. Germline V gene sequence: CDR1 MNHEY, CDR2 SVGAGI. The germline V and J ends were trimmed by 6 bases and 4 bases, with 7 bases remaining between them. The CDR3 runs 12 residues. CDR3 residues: CASRTGNQPQHF. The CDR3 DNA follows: TGTGCCAGCAGGACGGGAAATCAGCCCCAGCATTTT.

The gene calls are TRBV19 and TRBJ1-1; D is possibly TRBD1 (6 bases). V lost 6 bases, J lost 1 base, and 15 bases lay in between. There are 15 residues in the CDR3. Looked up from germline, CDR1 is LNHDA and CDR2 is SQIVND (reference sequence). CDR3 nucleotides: TGTGCCAGTAGGAGAAGGACAGCCCCGAACACTGAAGCTTTCTTT. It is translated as CASRRRTAPNTEAFF.

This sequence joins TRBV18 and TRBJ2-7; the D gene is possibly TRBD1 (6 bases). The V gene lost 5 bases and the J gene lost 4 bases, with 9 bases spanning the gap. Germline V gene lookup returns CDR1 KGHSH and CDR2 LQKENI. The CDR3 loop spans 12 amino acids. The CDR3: CASSTQGYEQYF. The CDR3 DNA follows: TGTGCCAGCTCAACGCAGGGGTACGAGCAGTACTTC.

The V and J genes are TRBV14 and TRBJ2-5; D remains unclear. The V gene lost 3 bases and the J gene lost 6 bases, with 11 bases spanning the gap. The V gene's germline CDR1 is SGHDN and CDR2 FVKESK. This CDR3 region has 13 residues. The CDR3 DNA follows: TGTGCCAGCAGCCAGGCAGTGACAAAGACCCAGTACTTC. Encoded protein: CASSQAVTKTQYF.

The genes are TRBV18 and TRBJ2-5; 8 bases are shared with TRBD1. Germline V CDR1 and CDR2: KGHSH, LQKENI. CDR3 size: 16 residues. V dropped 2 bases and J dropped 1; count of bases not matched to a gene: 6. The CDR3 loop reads CASSPTLGTGQETQYF. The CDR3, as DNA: TGTGCCAGCTCACCAACGCTCGGGACAGGCCAAGAGACCCAGTACTTC. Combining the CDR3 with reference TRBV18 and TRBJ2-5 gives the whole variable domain NAGVMQNPRHLVRRRGQEARLRCSPMKGHSHVYWYRQLPEEGLKFMVYLQKENIIDESGMPKERFSAEFPKEGPSILRIQQVVRGDSAAYFCASSPTLGTGQETQYFGPGTRLLVL.

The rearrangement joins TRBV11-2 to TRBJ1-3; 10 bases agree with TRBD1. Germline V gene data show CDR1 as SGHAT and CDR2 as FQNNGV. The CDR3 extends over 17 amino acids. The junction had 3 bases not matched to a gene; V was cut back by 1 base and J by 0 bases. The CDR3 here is CASSLATGGVSGNTIYF. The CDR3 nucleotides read TGTGCCAGCAGCTTAGCGACAGGGGGCGTCTCTGGAAACACCATATATTTT.

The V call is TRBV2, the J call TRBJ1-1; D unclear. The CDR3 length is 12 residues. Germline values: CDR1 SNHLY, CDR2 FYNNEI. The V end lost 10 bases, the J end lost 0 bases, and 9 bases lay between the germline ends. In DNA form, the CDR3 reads TGTGCCACTGGACTGATGAACACTGAAGCTTTCTTT. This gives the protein CATGLMNTEAFF.

The CDR3 DNA follows: TGTGCCAGCAGCGACTACGGTGGACTCTCTGGAAACACCATATATTTT. This translates into CASSDYGGLSGNTIYF. This chain connects TRBV7-8 to TRBJ1-3; D remains ambiguous. From germline, CDR1 is SGHVS and CDR2 FQNEAQ. The V end was cut by 5 bases, the J end by 0 bases, with 14 bases between. There are 16 residues in the CDR3.

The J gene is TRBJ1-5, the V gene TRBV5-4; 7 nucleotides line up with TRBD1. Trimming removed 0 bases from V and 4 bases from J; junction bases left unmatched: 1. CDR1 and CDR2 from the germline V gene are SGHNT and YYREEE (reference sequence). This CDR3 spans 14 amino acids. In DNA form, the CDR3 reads TGTGCCAGCAGCTTGGCGGGACAGAATCAGCCCCAGCATTTT. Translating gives CASSLAGQNQPQHF.

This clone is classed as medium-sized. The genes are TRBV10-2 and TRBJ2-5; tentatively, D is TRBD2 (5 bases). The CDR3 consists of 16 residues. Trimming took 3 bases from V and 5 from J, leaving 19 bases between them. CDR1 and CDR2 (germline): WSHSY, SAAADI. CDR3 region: CASSELRQRPSETQYF. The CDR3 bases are TGCGCCAGCAGTGAACTCCGCCAGCGGCCGTCGGAGACCCAGTACTTC.

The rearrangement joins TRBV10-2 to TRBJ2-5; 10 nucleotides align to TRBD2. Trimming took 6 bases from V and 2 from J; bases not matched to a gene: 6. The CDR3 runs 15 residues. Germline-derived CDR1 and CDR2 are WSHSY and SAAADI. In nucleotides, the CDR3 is TGCGCCAGCAGGGAAAGCGGGGGGGGGCAAGAGACCCAGTACTTC. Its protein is CASRESGGGQETQYF.

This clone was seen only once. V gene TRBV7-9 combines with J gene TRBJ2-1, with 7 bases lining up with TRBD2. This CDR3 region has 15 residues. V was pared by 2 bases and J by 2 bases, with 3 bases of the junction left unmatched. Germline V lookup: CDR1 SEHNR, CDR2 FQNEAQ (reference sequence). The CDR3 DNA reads TGTGCCAGCAGCTTATCGGGAGGCCCCTACAATGAGCAGTTCTTC. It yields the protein CASSLSGGPYNEQFF. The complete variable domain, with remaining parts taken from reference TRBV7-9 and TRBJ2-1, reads DTGVSQNPRHKITKRGQNVTFRCDPISEHNRLYWYRQTLGQGPEFLTYFQNEAQLEKSRLLSDRFSAERPKGSFSTLEIQRTEQGDSAMYLCASSLSGGPYNEQFFGPGTRLTVL.

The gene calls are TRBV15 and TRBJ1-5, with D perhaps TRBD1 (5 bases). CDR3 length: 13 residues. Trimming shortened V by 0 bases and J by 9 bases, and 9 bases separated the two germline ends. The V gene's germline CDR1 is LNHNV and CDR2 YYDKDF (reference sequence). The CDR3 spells CATSRDRQGPQHF. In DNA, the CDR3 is TGTGCCACCAGCAGAGATCGCCAGGGGCCCCAGCATTTT.

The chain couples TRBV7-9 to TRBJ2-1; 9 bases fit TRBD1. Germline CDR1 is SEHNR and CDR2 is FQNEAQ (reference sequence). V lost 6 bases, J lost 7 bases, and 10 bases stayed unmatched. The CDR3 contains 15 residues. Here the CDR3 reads CASSKLGTGLNEQFF. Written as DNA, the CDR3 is TGTGCCAGCAGTAAATTGGGGACAGGGTTGAATGAGCAGTTCTTC.

The CDR3 protein is CASGPQGSNYGYTF. CDR3 DNA sequence: TGTGCCAGCGGCCCCCAGGGGTCTAACTATGGCTACACCTTC. V and J are TRBV5-8 and TRBJ1-2, with D tentatively TRBD1 (6 bases). The germline gives CDR1 SGHTS, CDR2 YDEGEE. Trimming cost V 7 bases and J 0 bases, with 13 bases left between them. This CDR3 spans 14 amino acids.

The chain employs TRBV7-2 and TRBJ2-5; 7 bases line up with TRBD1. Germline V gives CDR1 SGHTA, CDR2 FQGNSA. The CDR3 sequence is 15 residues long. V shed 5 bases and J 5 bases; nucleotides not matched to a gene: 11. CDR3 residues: CASSKTGKVGETQYF. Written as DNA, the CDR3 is TGTGCCAGCAGCAAGACAGGGAAGGTTGGTGAGACCCAGTACTTC.

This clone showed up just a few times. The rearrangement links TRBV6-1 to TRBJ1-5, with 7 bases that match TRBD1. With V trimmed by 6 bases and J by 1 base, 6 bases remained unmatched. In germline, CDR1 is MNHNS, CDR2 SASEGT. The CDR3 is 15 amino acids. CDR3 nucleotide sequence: TGTGCCAGCAGGGCAGGGGGTTCGAGCAATCAGCCCCAGCATTTT. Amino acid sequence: CASRAGGSSNQPQHF.

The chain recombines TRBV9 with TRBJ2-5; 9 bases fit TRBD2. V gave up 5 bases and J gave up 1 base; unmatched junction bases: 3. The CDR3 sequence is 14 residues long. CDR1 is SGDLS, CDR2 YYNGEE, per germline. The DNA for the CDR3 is TGTGCCAGCAGTATAGCGGGGGCCCAAGAGACCCAGTACTTC. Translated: CASSIAGAQETQYF.

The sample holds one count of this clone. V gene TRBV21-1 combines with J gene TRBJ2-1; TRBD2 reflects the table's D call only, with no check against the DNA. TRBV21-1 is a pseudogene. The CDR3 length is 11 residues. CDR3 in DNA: TGCAGTGGGGGGAACTACAATGAGCAGTTCTTC. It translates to CSGGNYNEQFF.

The CDR3 DNA reads as TGCGCCAGCAGCTTGGCCAGCGGGGGCCCCGGTACGCAGTATTTT. Its protein is CASSLASGGPGTQYF. This sequence joins TRBV5-1 and TRBJ2-3; 8 nucleotides match TRBD2. This CDR3 comprises 15 residues. The germline V gene has CDR1 SGHRS and CDR2 YFSETQ. The V segment lost 0 bases and the J segment 8 bases; nucleotides outside the gene matches: 8.

In DNA, the CDR3 is TGCGCCAGCAGCTCCGCGGGACAGGAAGAGACCCAGTACTTC. It translates to CASSSAGQEETQYF. The V call is TRBV5-1, the J call TRBJ2-5, with 8 positions matching TRBD1. The CDR3 consists of 14 residues. Trimming removed 3 bases from V and 3 bases from J; junction bases left unmatched: 4. Germline values: CDR1 SGHRS, CDR2 YFSETQ.

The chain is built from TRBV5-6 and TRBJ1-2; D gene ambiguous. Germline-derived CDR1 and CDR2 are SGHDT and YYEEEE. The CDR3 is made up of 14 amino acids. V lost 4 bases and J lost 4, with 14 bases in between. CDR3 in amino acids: CASSLPGSSYGYTF. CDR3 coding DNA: TGTGCCAGCAGCCTCCCCGGGTCCTCCTATGGCTACACCTTC.

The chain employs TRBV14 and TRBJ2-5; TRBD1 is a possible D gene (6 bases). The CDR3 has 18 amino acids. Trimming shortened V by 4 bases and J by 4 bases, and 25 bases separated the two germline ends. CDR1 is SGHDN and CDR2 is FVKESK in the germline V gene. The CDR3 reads CASSLIPASTGGRETQYF. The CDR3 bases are TGTGCCAGCAGCCTGATTCCCGCATCGACAGGTGGAAGAGAGACCCAGTACTTC. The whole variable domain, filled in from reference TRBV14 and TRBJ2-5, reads EAGVTQFPSHSVIEKGQTVTLRCDPISGHDNLYWYRRVMGKEIKFLLHFVKESKQDESGMPNNRFLAERTGGTYSTLKVQPAELEDSGVYFCASSLIPASTGGRETQYFGPGTRLLVL.

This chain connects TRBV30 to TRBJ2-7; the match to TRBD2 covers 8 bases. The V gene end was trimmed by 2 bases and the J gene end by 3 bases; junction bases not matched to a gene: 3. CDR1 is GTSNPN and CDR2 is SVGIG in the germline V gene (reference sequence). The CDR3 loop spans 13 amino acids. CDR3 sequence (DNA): TGTGCCTGGAGTCGGGGGGGTCGCTACGAGCAGTACTTC. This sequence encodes CAWSRGGRYEQYF.

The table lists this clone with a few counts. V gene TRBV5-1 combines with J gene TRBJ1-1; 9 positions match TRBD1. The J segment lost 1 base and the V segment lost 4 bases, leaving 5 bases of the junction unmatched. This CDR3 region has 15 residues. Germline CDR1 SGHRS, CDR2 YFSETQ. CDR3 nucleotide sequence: TGCGCCAGCAGCCTTGGGACAGGGACGAACACTGAAGCTTTCTTT. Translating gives CASSLGTGTNTEAFF.

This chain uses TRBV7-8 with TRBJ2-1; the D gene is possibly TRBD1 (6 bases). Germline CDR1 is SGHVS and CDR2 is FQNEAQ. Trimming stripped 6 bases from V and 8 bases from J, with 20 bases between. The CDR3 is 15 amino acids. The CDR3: CASSYESGGRDEQFF. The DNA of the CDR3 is TGTGCCAGCAGTTACGAATCTGGGGGCCGGGATGAGCAGTTCTTC.

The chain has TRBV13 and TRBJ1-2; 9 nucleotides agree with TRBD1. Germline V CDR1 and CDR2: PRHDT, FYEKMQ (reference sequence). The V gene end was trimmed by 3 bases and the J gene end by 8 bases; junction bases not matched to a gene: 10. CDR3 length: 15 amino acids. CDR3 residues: CASSFSLQGAGGYTF. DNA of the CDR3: TGTGCCAGCAGCTTTTCCCTACAGGGGGCGGGAGGCTACACCTTC.